The following is a T cell receptor (beta chain) sequence with its context. Germline-derived CDR1 and CDR2 are SNHLY and FYNNEI. Unmatched junction bases numbered 6, after V lost 4 bases and J lost 5 bases. This CDR3 contains 15 residues. Some clones are missing from TCRdb's copy, which holds only in-frame ones; the method was immunoSEQ multiplex PCR. Of 74,000 or so clones listed, more than 80% are singletons. This entry is derived from a study of T cell changes during pregnancy in multiple sclerosis. The sequences come from CD4+ T cells from peripheral blood mononuclear cells, collected before pregnancy. The sequence was obtained from a female donor with multiple sclerosis, enrolled in a pregnancy study. The genes are TRBV2 and TRBJ1-1; 11 bases align to TRBD1. CDR3 residues: CASSGTGGARTEAFF. CDR3 sequence (DNA): TGTGCCAGCAGTGGGACAGGGGGCGCGAGGACTGAAGCTTTCTTT.